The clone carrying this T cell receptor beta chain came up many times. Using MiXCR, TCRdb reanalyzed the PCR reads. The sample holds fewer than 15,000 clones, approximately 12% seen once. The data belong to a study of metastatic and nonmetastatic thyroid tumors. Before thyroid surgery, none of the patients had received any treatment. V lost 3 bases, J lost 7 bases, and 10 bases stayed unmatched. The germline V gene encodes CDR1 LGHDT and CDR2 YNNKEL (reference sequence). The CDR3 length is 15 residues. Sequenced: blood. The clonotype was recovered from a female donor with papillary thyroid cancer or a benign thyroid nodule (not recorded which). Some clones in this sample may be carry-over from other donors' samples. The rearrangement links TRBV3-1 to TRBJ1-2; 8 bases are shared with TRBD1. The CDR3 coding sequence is TGTGCCAGCAGCCAGGGTCTCCGGACAGGGTCTGGCTACACCTTC. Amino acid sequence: CASSQGLRTGSGYTF.